This T cell receptor beta chain was recorded in a study of blood T cell repertoires in COVID-19. Study-wide context: Samples taken during acute and convalescent COVID-19 were collected in the United States, Italy and Spain. T cells, B-cell-depleted T cells, or PBMCs supplied cDNA or gDNA.

The V gene's germline CDR1 is PRHDT and CDR2 FYEKMQ (reference sequence). V lost 2 bases, J lost 2 bases, and 16 bases lay in between. There are 17 residues in the CDR3. Per the original data handling: Amplification with reference gene primers provided the estimates of nucleated cell counts. Clones were sequenced by immunoSEQ multiplex PCR, and TCRdb holds only the in-frame ones, with some missing. For V, J and clone size, that table is used; D and trimming come from the DNA. In the table there are some 65,000 clones, around 74% of which are singletons. V gene TRBV13 combines with J gene TRBJ2-1; TRBD1 is a possible D gene (6 bases). The TCR comes from a woman aged 80 or over with acute or convalescent COVID-19. Sample: peripheral blood. For the CDR3, the DNA is TGTGCCAGCAGCTTAAGACTGGACAGTACCCCCTACAATGAGCAGTTCTTC. Residues: CASSLRLDSTPYNEQFF.